This TCR beta chain was identified during a study of T cell responses to AZD1222 COVID-19 vaccine (dated by TCRdb to 2020 to 2023). Some background on the complete study: AZD1222 recipients with second doses at about 4 weeks or about 12 weeks were pooled, because spike-specific TCR depth and breadth did not differ between schedules. A total of approximately 240 trial participants underwent TCR sequencing, of whom some 210 received two doses of AZD1222 and about 25 received two doses of the MenACWY control vaccine. Trial participants were enrolled by age into 18-55, 56-69 and 70-plus year subgroups, with around 150, 28 and 57 TCR-sequenced participants respectively.

Study-wide conclusions, independent of this receptor: Conclusions about previously exposed vaccinees were limited because only six or seven AZD1222 recipients were SARS-CoV-2 seropositive at baseline. After two AZD1222 doses, both the breadth and the depth of spike-specific TCRs were significantly higher than at day 0 and than in MenACWY recipients. Participants were mostly white British and included more females than males, and it was suggested by the authors that clonal diversity may have been underestimated. Nearly half of unique spike-specific TCRs reportedly recognized epitopes outside regions mutated in the B.1.351 and B.1.1.7 variants. The 56-69-year group was small, and its depth increase did not reach significance, likely because of low power. Because no day 14 peak-response samples were available, repertoires were characterized only after the peak T cell response. The whole spike protein was spanned by vaccine-associated CD4 TCRs, and dominant responses were seen in regions 160-218 and 743-854.

The CDR3, cysteine through phenylalanine, is 14 amino acids long. The CDR3 DNA has 42 bases and is translated from base 1. V loses 2 bases, J loses 3 bases, and the germline ends lie 10 bases apart. The germline V gene (reference sequence) gives CDR1 as LNHDA and CDR2 as SQIVND. The CDR3 regions of human TCRbeta chains were analyzed by immunosequencing. Per the authors' processing: TCRs in the repertoires were matched against a reference library of SARS-CoV-2-specific TCRs that had been generated with the MIRA antigen-specificity platform. Breadth meant the fraction of unique TCRs that were SARS-CoV-2-associated, whereas depth meant the fraction of total T cells that were SARS-CoV-2-associated. Using the MIRA data, each spike-specific TCR was assigned both to the spike region to which the TCR was reactive and to a CD4 or CD8 class. Log10-transformed breadth and depth values were compared by one-way ANOVA with Sidak's multiple comparisons tests. TCRdb mirrors the immuneACCESS table, restricted to in-frame sequences. Some clones are absent from its copies; in checked studies, under half trace to an unresolved V gene, and the reason for the others is unknown. V, J and clone size are taken as reported in that table, and D and trimming were inferred from the DNA itself. A total of 110,000 to 150,000 clones appear in this sample, 80% to 95% of them only once. About 3.7% of the sample rests with the top ten.

What this sample's time point label stands for: baseline before first vaccination. Vaccinee samples came from UK trials COV001 and COV002, including a single-blind randomized controlled phase 2/3 trial of AZD1222 (ChAdOx1 nCoV-19) in healthy adults. For TCRbeta chain sequencing, PBMC samples from trial participants were taken at day 0 and at day 28 after the second dose. This clone was observed a single time. What this receptor recognizes is not known. Per-base qualities were not stored, and no clone one base away is much larger. This receptor was taken from an adult in good health. The specimen comprised peripheral blood, sampled on day 0 of AZD1222 vaccination. The rearrangement combines TRBV19 with TRBJ1-1; there is no confident call for the D gene. The nucleotide sequence reads as follows: TGTGCCAGTAGTATAATGGCTAGGGACACTGAAGCTTTCTTT. Its product reads: CASSIMARDTEAFF.